One and the same sample provided the 29 T cell receptor beta chains below, sequenced in a study. Sequencing used immunoSEQ multiplex PCR; TCRdb keeps in-frame clones, though not all of them. The profile shows approximately 53,000 clones, 93% of them singletons. Sequences were obtained from PBMCs. The receptors originated from a man aged 35 to 55 with rheumatoid arthritis.

V usage is TRBV19 and J usage is TRBJ1-1; no clear D gene. The V and J ends lost 3 bases and 3 bases respectively, with 5 bases between them. Germline V gene lookup returns CDR1 LNHDA and CDR2 SQIVND (reference sequence). This CDR3 is 12 amino acids long. CDR3 DNA: TGTGCCAGTAGTATGGGGTACACTGAAGCTTTCTTT. Protein sequence: CASSMGYTEAFF.

This rearrangement joins TRBV10-2 to TRBJ2-5; D might be TRBD2 (5 bases). V was pared by 7 bases and J by 2 bases, with 8 bases between. The V gene's germline CDR1 is WSHSY and CDR2 SAAADI. The CDR3 is 12 amino acids. The CDR3 DNA is TGCGCCAGCACCGGACTGCAAGAGACCCAGTACTTC. This translates into CASTGLQETQYF.

CDR3 residues: CASSLDAGGVVGNSPLHF. CDR3 sequence (DNA): TGTGCCAGCAGCTTGGATGCAGGGGGTGTTGTAGGAAATTCACCCCTCCACTTT. The chain is built from TRBV5-6 and TRBJ1-6; 7 bases fit TRBD1. Trimming at V came to 0 bases and at J to 7 bases, leaving 13 bases not matched to a gene. The CDR3 consists of 18 residues. Germline-derived CDR1 and CDR2 are SGHDT and YYEEEE.

The rearrangement links TRBV5-6 to TRBJ2-7; no firm D call. V was shortened by 1 base and J by 3 bases, with 11 bases between the two germline ends. The CDR3 is made up of 14 amino acids. Germline V gene lookup returns CDR1 SGHDT and CDR2 YYEEEE. CDR3 in amino acids: CASSLWAGDYEQYF. In nucleotides, the CDR3 is TGTGCCAGCAGCTTGTGGGCAGGCGACTACGAGCAGTACTTC.

V and J are TRBV12-3 or TRBV12-4 and TRBJ2-7; no clear D gene. Trimming pared 7 bases from V and 6 bases from J, leaving 10 bases between. There are 11 residues in the CDR3. The CDR3 region has the DNA TGTGCCAGCACCTTAACGGGCGAGCAGTACTTC. This gives the protein CASTLTGEQYF.

A remark on this clone: It is unclear where the CDR3 begins or ends on the DNA, so no DNA is shown, and the CDR3 is as TCRdb lists it. The rearrangement joins TRBV5-6 to TRBJ1-1. Germline-derived CDR1 and CDR2 are SGHDT and YYEEEE. The CDR3 is 12 residues long, ends included. The CDR3 sequence: CASSSSNTEAFF.

The chain has TRBV5-4 and TRBJ2-1; the D gene is possibly TRBD1 (5 bases). The length of the CDR3 is 12 residues. Between the trimmed V and J ends, which lost 3 bases and 4 bases, there was a span of 5 bases. Germline CDR1 SGHNT, CDR2 YYREEE (reference sequence). The CDR3: CASSSGYNEQFF. DNA of the CDR3: TGTGCCAGCAGCTCAGGGTACAATGAGCAGTTCTTC.

The table lists this clone with a count of one. The gene calls are TRBV19 and TRBJ2-3; D is unclear. V was cut by 5 bases and J by 2 bases, with 11 bases left in between. CDR1 and CDR2 from the germline V gene are LNHDA and SQIVND (reference sequence). The CDR3 runs 14 residues. The CDR3 DNA is TGTGCCAGTAGTGGAAGGGTACCCACAGATACGCAGTATTTT. Translating gives CASSGRVPTDTQYF.

The V and J genes are TRBV29-1 and TRBJ2-5; the D gene is possibly TRBD2 (6 bases). Trimming stripped 5 bases from V and 1 base from J, with 17 bases between. Germline CDR1 SQVTM, CDR2 ANQGSEA. The CDR3 runs to 15 residues. The CDR3 here is CSVSGRTIAQETQYF. Written as DNA, the CDR3 is TGCAGCGTTTCTGGTAGGACTATCGCCCAAGAGACCCAGTACTTC.

In its sample, this clone was seen a few times. The V gene is TRBV15, the J gene TRBJ1-2; D is ambiguous. The V end lost 2 bases, the J end lost 4 bases, and 14 bases lay between the germline ends. The CDR3 runs to 15 residues. CDR1 LNHNV and CDR2 YYDKDF come from the germline V gene (reference sequence). The CDR3: CATSRSHDPFYGYTF. The CDR3, as DNA: TGTGCCACCAGCAGATCCCACGACCCTTTCTATGGCTACACCTTC.

In nucleotides, the CDR3 is TGTGCCAGCAGCTCTAGACTAGACTACAATGAGCAGTTCTTC. Its protein is CASSSRLDYNEQFF. V gene TRBV7-2 combines with J gene TRBJ2-1, with D possibly being TRBD2 (6 bases). The CDR3 runs to 14 residues. Trimming pared 4 bases from V and 3 bases from J, leaving 10 bases between. Germline CDR1 SGHTA, CDR2 FQGNSA.

This chain joins TRBV5-6 and TRBJ1-1; D gene ambiguous. Germline V lookup: CDR1 SGHDT, CDR2 YYEEEE. The CDR3 totals 18 residues. The V and J ends lost 1 base and 2 bases respectively, with 21 bases between them. The CDR3 here is CASSLFSPFRGLNTEAFF. CDR3 bases: TGTGCCAGCAGCTTGTTTTCCCCTTTCCGAGGACTTAACACTGAAGCTTTCTTT. Filled out from reference TRBV5-6 and TRBJ1-1, the complete variable domain reads DAGVTQSPTHLIKTRGQQVTLRCSPKSGHDTVSWYQQALGQGPQFIFQYYEEEERQRGNFPDRFSGHQFPNYSSELNVNALLLGDSALYLCASSLFSPFRGLNTEAFFGQGTRLTVV.

This chain links TRBV10-1 with TRBJ1-1, with a possible D match to TRBD1 (6 bases). Germline V CDR1 and CDR2: WNHNN, SYGVQD (reference sequence). Deletions cut 2 bases from V and 7 bases from J, with 11 bases between. CDR3 length equals 13 residues. CDR3 DNA sequence: TGCGCCAGCAGTGAGGGTGCCAGGGGTGAAGCTTTCTTT. It translates to CASSEGARGEAFF.

The genes are TRBV19 and TRBJ2-3, with D perhaps matching TRBD1 or TRBD2 (6 bases each). Germline V gene sequence: CDR1 LNHDA, CDR2 SQIVND (reference sequence). Trimming took off 6 bases at V and 3 bases at J, with 13 bases between the two ends. The CDR3 consists of 14 residues. Written as DNA, the CDR3 is TGTGCCAGTAGCTATGGGGGGCTTACAGATACGCAGTATTTT. This sequence encodes CASSYGGLTDTQYF.

The chain joins TRBV5-1 to TRBJ1-3; D gene ambiguous. Trimming pared 2 bases from V and 0 bases from J, leaving 6 bases between. CDR3 size: 14 residues. Germline loops: CDR1 SGHRS, CDR2 YFSETQ. In DNA form, the CDR3 reads TGCGCCAGCAGCTTAGGCAGCTCTGGAAACACCATATATTTT. Translated, it gives CASSLGSSGNTIYF. The full variable domain, its missing parts supplied by reference TRBV5-1 and TRBJ1-3, is KAGVTQTPRYLIKTRGQQVTLSCSPISGHRSVSWYQQTPGQGLQFLFEYFSETQRNKGNFPGRFSGRQFSNSRSEMNVSTLELGDSALYLCASSLGSSGNTIYFGEGSWLTVV.

The V call is TRBV11-1, the J call TRBJ2-3, with 7 positions matching TRBD2. The CDR3 loop spans 15 amino acids. Germline assignment: CDR1 SGHAT and CDR2 FQDESV (reference sequence). The trim removed 4 bases at V and 3 bases at J, leaving 7 bases unmatched. The CDR3 DNA sequence: TGTGCCAGCAGCTCACCCCGGACTAGTACAGATACGCAGTATTTT. Translation: CASSSPRTSTDTQYF.

The V call is TRBV29-1, the J call TRBJ2-1; a possible D gene is TRBD1 (6 bases). Trimming pared 7 bases from V and 6 bases from J, leaving 16 bases between. The CDR3 extends over 13 amino acids. Germline V gene data show CDR1 as SQVTM and CDR2 as ANQGSEA. Here the CDR3 DNA reads TGCAGCGCCCCCGAGGGGGTCGGCAATGAGCAGTTCTTC. This gives the protein CSAPEGVGNEQFF.

The chain joins TRBV4-2 to TRBJ2-1; 9 nucleotides agree with TRBD1. CDR1 and CDR2 from the germline V gene are LGHNA and YNFKEQ. The CDR3 runs 15 residues. Unmatched junction bases numbered 4, after V lost 1 base and J lost 6 bases. In nucleotides, the CDR3 is TGTGCCAGCAGCCAAGTAGGACAGGGGTTCAATGAGCAGTTCTTC. Translating gives CASSQVGQGFNEQFF.

This chain joins TRBV5-4 and TRBJ1-2; no definite D call. Per germline, CDR1 SGHNT and CDR2 YYREEE (reference sequence). This CDR3 region has 13 residues. The ends were cut back, 4 bases at V and 8 bases at J, with 15 bases in the middle. Written as DNA, the CDR3 is TGTGCCAGCAGCGTGGACTACTCCGCGGGCTACACCTTC. Translating gives CASSVDYSAGYTF. The whole variable domain, filled in from reference TRBV5-4 and TRBJ1-2, reads ETGVTQSPTHLIKTRGQQVTLRCSSQSGHNTVSWYQQALGQGPQFIFQYYREEENGRGNFPPRFSGLQFPNYSSELNVNALELDDSALYLCASSVDYSAGYTFGSGTRLTVV.

The V call is TRBV7-9, the J call TRBJ1-1, with a tentative D call TRBD1 (5 bases). The length of the CDR3 is 16 residues. V dropped 4 bases and J dropped 0 bases, with 15 bases sitting between them. Germline CDR1 SEHNR, CDR2 FQNEAQ (reference sequence). CDR3 DNA sequence: TGTGCCAGCAGCTCGGGGCCCCTCGCGGTGAACACTGAAGCTTTCTTT. It specifies CASSSGPLAVNTEAFF.

The chain uses TRBV7-3 and TRBJ1-1; possible D gene TRBD1, 6 bases. The CDR3 runs 13 residues. V lost 5 bases, J lost 3 bases, and 10 bases lay in between. Germline assignment: CDR1 SGHTA and CDR2 FQGTGA. This CDR3 is CASSAQGHTEAFF. DNA for the CDR3: TGTGCCAGCAGCGCACAGGGACACACTGAAGCTTTCTTT.

This clone was counted a few times. This chain connects TRBV10-1 to TRBJ2-7, with D tentatively TRBD1 (8 bases). CDR1 WNHNN and CDR2 SYGVQD come from the germline V gene (reference sequence). V dropped 5 bases and J dropped 4 bases, with 18 bases sitting between them. The CDR3 contains 15 residues. The CDR3 DNA is TGCGCCAGCAGTCCAGGACAGGGAGGGTCGTACGAGCAGTACTTC. Protein: CASSPGQGGSYEQYF.

This chain joins TRBV7-8 and TRBJ1-2; 9 positions agree with TRBD1. V lost 1 base, J lost 8 bases, and 5 bases stayed unmatched. Germline V gene data show CDR1 as SGHVS and CDR2 as FQNEAQ. The CDR3 has 14 amino acids. DNA for the CDR3: TGTGCCAGCAGCTTAGGGTTCGGGACAGGGGGCTACACCTTC. Residues: CASSLGFGTGGYTF.

The chain couples TRBV6-5 to TRBJ1-1; D remains ambiguous. The CDR3 runs to 15 residues. In germline, CDR1 is MNHEY, CDR2 SVGAGI. Trimming pared 5 bases from V and 3 bases from J, leaving 16 bases between. CDR3 DNA: TGTGCCAGCAGTCGGGATAGACTTGGGGACACTGAAGCTTTCTTT. Translation: CASSRDRLGDTEAFF.

The V call is TRBV4-3, the J call TRBJ1-5, with D unresolved. Germline lookup yields CDR1 LGHNA and CDR2 YSLEER. CDR3 length: 18 residues. Trimming left V 0 bases short and J 0 bases short, with 15 bases between. CDR3 region: CASSQDRGEGYSNQPQHF. CDR3 bases: TGCGCCAGCAGCCAAGATCGGGGAGAGGGATATAGCAATCAGCCCCAGCATTTT.

The genes are TRBV7-2 and TRBJ2-7, with 12 positions matching TRBD2. The CDR3 runs to 17 residues. V shed 5 bases, J shed 1 base, and the junction held 9 bases outside the gene matches. Germline V gene data show CDR1 as SGHTA and CDR2 as FQGNSA. CDR3 nucleotide sequence: TGTGCCAGCAGCCCGACTCGTGGGACTAGCGGGTCCTACGAGCAGTACTTC. Protein sequence: CASSPTRGTSGSYEQYF. Drawing the rest from reference TRBV7-2 and TRBJ2-7, the complete variable domain is GAGVSQSPSNKVTEKGKDVELRCDPISGHTALYWYRQSLGQGLEFLIYFQGNSAPDKSGLPSDRFSAERTGGSVSTLTIQRTQQEDSAVYLCASSPTRGTSGSYEQYFGPGTRLTVT.

This chain connects TRBV30 to TRBJ2-7; D is ambiguous. Trimming stripped 4 bases from V and 12 bases from J, with 16 bases between. The CDR3 extends over 11 amino acids. The germline gives CDR1 GTSNPN, CDR2 SVGIG (reference sequence). The CDR3 region has the DNA TGTGCCTGGAAGTCCATAGGCCGAGGGTACTTC. This translates into CAWKSIGRGYF. The complete variable domain, with remaining parts taken from reference TRBV30 and TRBJ2-7, reads SQTIHQWPATLVQPVGSPLSLECTVEGTSNPNLYWYRQAAGRGLQLLFYSVGIGQISSEVPQNLSASRPQDRQFILSSKKLLLSDSGFYLCAWKSIGRGYFGPGTRLTVT.

V is TRBV15 and J is TRBJ1-5; unclear D gene. The germline V gene has CDR1 LNHNV and CDR2 YYDKDF (reference sequence). The CDR3 has 12 residues. Trimming pared 1 base from V and 7 bases from J, leaving 5 bases between. The CDR3 nucleotides read TGTGCCACCAGCAGAGTTCAACAGCCCCAGCATTTT. Its protein product is CATSRVQQPQHF.

The chain combines TRBV5-1 with TRBJ1-5, with 8 bases lining up with TRBD1. Germline V gene lookup returns CDR1 SGHRS and CDR2 YFSETQ. V gave up 0 bases and J gave up 2 bases; unmatched junction bases: 1. CDR3 length equals 15 residues. The DNA of the CDR3 is TGCGCCAGCAGCTTGGCGACAGGGGGCAATCAGCCCCAGCATTTT. Translation: CASSLATGGNQPQHF.